The 5 T cell receptor beta chains reported below all come from one sample, sequenced in a study of T cells in Graves' hyperthyroidism and ophthalmopathy. RNA transcripts were the template for amplifying TCR beta CDR3 regions. An initial round of RT-PCR targeting the TCR CDR3 relied on the HTBI primer set. TCRdb re-analysed the multiplex PCR reads in MiXCR, keeping a single row per CDR3 protein. The sample consists of hundreds of thousands of distinct CDR3 sequences, under 25% of them appearing once. Sequenced: blood. Receptors originate from a man younger than 45 with Graves' ophthalmopathy.

This clonotype was seen repeatedly, ten times or more. The V and J genes are TRBV5-1 and TRBJ2-1, with 8 bases identical to TRBD2. The CDR3 loop spans 15 amino acids. Looked up from germline, CDR1 is SGHRS and CDR2 is YFSETQ. V was clipped by 0 bases and J by 5 bases; unmatched bases: 4. CDR3 amino acids: CASSLAGSGDNEQFF. CDR3 in DNA: TGCGCCAGCAGCTTGGCGGGTAGCGGGGACAATGAGCAGTTCTTC.

J is TRBJ2-1 and V is TRBV19; weak D call: TRBD2 (6 bases). Germline lookup yields CDR1 LNHDA and CDR2 SQIVND (reference sequence). V lost 1 base and J 5 bases, leaving 12 bases between the germline ends. There are 15 residues in the CDR3. The DNA for the CDR3 is TGTGCCAGTAGTATAGTCCGGGAGACCCACAATGAGCAGTTCTTC. Translating gives CASSIVRETHNEQFF.

In its sample, this clonotype was seen once. A read error is possible here, since a much larger clone lies one base away. The chain is built from TRBV28 and TRBJ2-2; 10 nucleotides line up with TRBD2. CDR3 size: 15 residues. Germline CDR1 reads MDHEN; CDR2 reads SYDVKM. CDR3 residues: CASSELAGNTGELLF. The CDR3 DNA sequence: TGTGCCAGCAGCGAACTAGCGGGAAACACCGGGGAGCTGCTTTTT.

This clonotype was seen at least ten times. J is TRBJ1-5 and V is TRBV5-6; D is unclear. The CDR3 runs to 13 residues. The V end was cut by 4 bases, the J end by 5 bases, with 10 bases between. Germline CDR1 and CDR2: SGHDT and YYEEEE. CDR3 DNA: TGTGCCAGCAGCCCGGCTTTGTATCAGCCCCAGCATTTT. This encodes CASSPALYQPQHF.

The table lists this clonotype with many counts. The chain carries TRBV6-1 and TRBJ1-1; 7 nucleotides match TRBD1. The germline V gene encodes CDR1 MNHNS and CDR2 SASEGT. This CDR3 has 14 amino acids. After removal of 2 bases from V and 5 bases from J, the junction contained 5 bases not matched to a gene. CDR3 amino acids: CASSESDRATEAFF. For the CDR3, the DNA is TGTGCCAGCAGTGAAAGTGACAGGGCAACTGAAGCTTTCTTT.